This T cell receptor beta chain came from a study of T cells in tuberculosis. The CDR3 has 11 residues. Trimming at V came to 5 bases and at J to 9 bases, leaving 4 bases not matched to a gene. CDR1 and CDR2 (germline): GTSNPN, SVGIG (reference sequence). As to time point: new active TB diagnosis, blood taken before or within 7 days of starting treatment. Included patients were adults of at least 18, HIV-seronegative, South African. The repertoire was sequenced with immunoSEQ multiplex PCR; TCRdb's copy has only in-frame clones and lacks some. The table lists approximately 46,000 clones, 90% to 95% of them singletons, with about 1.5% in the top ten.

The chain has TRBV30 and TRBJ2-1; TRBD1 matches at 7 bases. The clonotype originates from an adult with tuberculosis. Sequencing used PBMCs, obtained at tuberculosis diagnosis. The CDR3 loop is CAWVQGIEQFF. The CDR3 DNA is TGTGCCTGGGTACAGGGGATTGAGCAGTTCTTC.